This T cell receptor (beta chain) comes out of a study of blood T cell repertoires in COVID-19. Study details: Samples came from the United States, Italy and Spain, spanning acute and convalescent COVID-19. Nucleic acid was either cDNA or gDNA, and it came from T cells, B-cell-depleted T cells, or PBMCs.

The CDR3 consists of 18 residues. One Seattle source followed patients from active infection through their disease course. Per the study methods: Counts of nucleated cells, estimated from reference gene primer amplification, were obtained. The table came from immunoSEQ multiplex PCR; TCRdb's copy has only in-frame clones and leaves some out. V and J calls and clone size are those listed in that table; D and trimming were worked out from the DNA. The table has about 190,000 clones, roughly 82% seen once. V gene TRBV1 combines with J gene TRBJ1-5; the table names TRBD1, a call not compared with the DNA. TRBV1 is deemed a pseudogene. This sequence was found in a woman in her sixties or seventies with COVID-19, enrolled during active disease. The material sequenced was peripheral blood. CDR3 nucleotide sequence: TGCACCAGCAGCCAAGGATTAACAGGGGAACCCGACCACCAGCCCCAGCATTTT. It yields the protein CTSSQGLTGEPDHQPQHF.